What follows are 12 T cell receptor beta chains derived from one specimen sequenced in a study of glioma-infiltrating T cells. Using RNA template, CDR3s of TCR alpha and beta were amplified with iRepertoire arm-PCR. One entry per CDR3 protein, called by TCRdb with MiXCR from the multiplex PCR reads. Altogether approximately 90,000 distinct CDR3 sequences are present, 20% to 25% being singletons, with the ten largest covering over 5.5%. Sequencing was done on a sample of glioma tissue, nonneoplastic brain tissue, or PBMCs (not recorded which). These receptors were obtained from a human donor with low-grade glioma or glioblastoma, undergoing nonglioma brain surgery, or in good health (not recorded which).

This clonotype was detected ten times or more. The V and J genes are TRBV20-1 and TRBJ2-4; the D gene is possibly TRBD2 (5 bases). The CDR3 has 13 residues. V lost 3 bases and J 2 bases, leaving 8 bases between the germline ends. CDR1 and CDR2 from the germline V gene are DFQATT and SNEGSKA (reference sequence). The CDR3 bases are TGCAGTGCTAGTCGGGGAACCAAAAACATTCAGTACTTC. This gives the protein CSASRGTKNIQYF.

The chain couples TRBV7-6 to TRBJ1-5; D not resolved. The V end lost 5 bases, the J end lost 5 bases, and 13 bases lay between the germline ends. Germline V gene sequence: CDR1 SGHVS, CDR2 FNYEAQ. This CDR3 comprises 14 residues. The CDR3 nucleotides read TGTGCCAGCAGCCCCACCCAGGTCGATCAGCCCCAGCATTTT. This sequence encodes CASSPTQVDQPQHF.

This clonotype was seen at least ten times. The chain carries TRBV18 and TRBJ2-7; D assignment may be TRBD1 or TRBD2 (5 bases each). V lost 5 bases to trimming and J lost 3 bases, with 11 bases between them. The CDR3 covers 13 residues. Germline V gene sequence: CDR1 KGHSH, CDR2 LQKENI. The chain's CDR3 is CASSSRDLYEQYF. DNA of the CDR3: TGTGCCAGCTCATCTCGGGACCTCTACGAGCAGTACTTC. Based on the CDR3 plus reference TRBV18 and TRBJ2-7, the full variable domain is NAGVMQNPRHLVRRRGQEARLRCSPMKGHSHVYWYRQLPEEGLKFMVYLQKENIIDESGMPKERFSAEFPKEGPSILRIQQVVRGDSAAYFCASSSRDLYEQYFGPGTRLTVT.

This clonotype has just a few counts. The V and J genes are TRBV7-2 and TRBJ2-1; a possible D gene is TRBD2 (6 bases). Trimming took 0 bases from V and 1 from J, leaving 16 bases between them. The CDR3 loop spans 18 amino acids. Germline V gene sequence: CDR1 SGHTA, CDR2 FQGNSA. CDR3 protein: CASSLARPEGPSYNEQFF. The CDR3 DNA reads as TGTGCCAGCAGCTTAGCGCGGCCGGAGGGCCCTTCCTACAATGAGCAGTTCTTC.

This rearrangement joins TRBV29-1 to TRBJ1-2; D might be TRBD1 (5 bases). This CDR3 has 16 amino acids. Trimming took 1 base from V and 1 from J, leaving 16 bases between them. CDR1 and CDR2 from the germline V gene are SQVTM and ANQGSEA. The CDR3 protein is CSVEAGDGGNNYGYTF. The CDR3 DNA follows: TGCAGCGTTGAAGCGGGCGACGGGGGAAATAACTATGGCTACACCTTC.

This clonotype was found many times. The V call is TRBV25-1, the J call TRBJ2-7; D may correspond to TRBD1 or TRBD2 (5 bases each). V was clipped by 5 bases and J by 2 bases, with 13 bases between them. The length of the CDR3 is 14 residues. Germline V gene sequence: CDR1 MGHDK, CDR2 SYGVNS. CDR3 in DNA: TGTGCCAGCAGTCCCCGGGACGGACCCTACGAGCAGTACTTC. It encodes CASSPRDGPYEQYF.

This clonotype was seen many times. The CDR3 bases are TGTGCCAGCAGCCGAAGTGGAGGCGTGAGCAATCAGCCCCAGCATTTT. It translates to CASSRSGGVSNQPQHF. The V gene is TRBV2, the J gene TRBJ1-5, with no clear D. V shed 6 bases and J shed 1 base, with 16 bases lying between them. The CDR3 length is 16 residues. Germline V gene sequence: CDR1 SNHLY, CDR2 FYNNEI.

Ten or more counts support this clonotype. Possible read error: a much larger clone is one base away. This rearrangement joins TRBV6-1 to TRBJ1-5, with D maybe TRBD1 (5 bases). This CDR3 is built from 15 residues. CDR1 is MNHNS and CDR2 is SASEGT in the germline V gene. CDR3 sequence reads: CASSGGWQGNQPRHF. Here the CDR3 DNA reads TGTGCCAGCAGTGGAGGGTGGCAGGGCAATCAGCCCCGGCATTTT.

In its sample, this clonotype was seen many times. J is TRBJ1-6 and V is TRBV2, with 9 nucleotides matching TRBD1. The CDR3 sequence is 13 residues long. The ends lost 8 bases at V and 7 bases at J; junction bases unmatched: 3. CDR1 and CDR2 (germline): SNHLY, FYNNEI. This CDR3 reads CASGTGYNSPLHF. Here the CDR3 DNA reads TGTGCCAGCGGGACAGGGTACAATTCACCCCTCCACTTT.

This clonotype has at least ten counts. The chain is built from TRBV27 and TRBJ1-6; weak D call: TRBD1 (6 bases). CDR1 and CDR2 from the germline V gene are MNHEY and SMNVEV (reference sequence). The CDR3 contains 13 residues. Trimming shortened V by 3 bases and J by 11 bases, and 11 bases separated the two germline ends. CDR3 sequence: CASSFTGNAPLHF. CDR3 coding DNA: TGTGCCAGCAGTTTTACAGGGAACGCACCCCTCCACTTT.

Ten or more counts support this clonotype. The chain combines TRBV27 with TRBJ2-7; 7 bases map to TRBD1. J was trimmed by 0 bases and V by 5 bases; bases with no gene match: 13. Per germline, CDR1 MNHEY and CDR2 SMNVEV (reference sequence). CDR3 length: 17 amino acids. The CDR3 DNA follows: TGTGCCAGCAGTCCCCTCCCCGGACAGGCGAGCTCCTACGAGCAGTACTTC. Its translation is CASSPLPGQASSYEQYF.

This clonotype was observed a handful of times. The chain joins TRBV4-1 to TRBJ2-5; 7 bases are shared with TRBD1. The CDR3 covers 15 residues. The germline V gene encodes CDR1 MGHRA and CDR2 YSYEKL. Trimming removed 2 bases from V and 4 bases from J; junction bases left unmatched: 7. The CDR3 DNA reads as TGCGCCAGCAGCCAAAGGGGGCGGGTCGGAGAGACCCAGTACTTC. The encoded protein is CASSQRGRVGETQYF.